The 24 T cell receptor beta chains below all came from one sample that was sequenced in a study of Graves' ophthalmopathy and Graves' hyperthyroidism. The TCR beta CDR3 regions underwent amplification from RNA transcripts. HTBI-primed first-round RT-PCR preceded second-round multiplex PCR. Using its own MiXCR run on the multiplex PCR reads, TCRdb lists one record per CDR3 protein. The sample holds hundreds of thousands of distinct CDR3 sequences, 13% to 15% seen once. Material for sequencing was blood. These TCRs come from a woman in her 30s with Graves' ophthalmopathy.

This clonotype was observed many times. The rearrangement uses TRBV9 and TRBJ2-2; the match to TRBD2 covers 11 bases. Per germline, CDR1 SGDLS and CDR2 YYNGEE. The CDR3 is 20 residues long. The V gene end was trimmed by 0 bases and the J gene end by 0 bases; junction bases not matched to a gene: 10. CDR3 loop: CASSVEGTSGRSANTGELFF. DNA for the CDR3: TGTGCCAGCAGCGTAGAGGGGACTAGCGGCAGGAGCGCGAACACCGGGGAGCTGTTTTTT.

In the case of this clonotype: This may stem from a read error, because a much larger clone lies one nucleotide away. V and J are TRBV10-3 and TRBJ2-5, with D possibly TRBD1 on 5 matching bases. CDR1 and CDR2 from the germline V gene are ENHRY and SYGVKD. This CDR3 is built from 12 residues. CDR3 DNA: TGTGCCATCAGTGACAGGGCTGAGACCCGGTACTTC. Its translation: CAISDRAETRYF.

This clonotype has ten or more counts. The chain uses TRBV19 and TRBJ2-7; D is uncertain. The CDR3 is 13 residues long. Germline values: CDR1 LNHDA, CDR2 SQIVND (reference sequence). Between the trimmed V and J ends, which lost 1 base and 3 bases, there was a span of 7 bases. The CDR3 nucleotides are TGTGCCAGTAGTATAGGAACGGGCTACGAGCAGTACTTC. Translating it yields CASSIGTGYEQYF.

This clonotype was detected many times. The V gene is TRBV6-6, the J gene TRBJ1-2; perhaps TRBD1 as D (5 bases). The ends were cut back, 3 bases at V and 8 bases at J, with 16 bases in the middle. Germline V gene lookup returns CDR1 MNHNY and CDR2 SVGAGI (reference sequence). The length of the CDR3 is 14 residues. The CDR3 loop reads CASSYSWQGDGYTF. The DNA for the CDR3 is TGTGCCAGCAGTTATAGCTGGCAGGGAGACGGCTACACCTTC.

This clonotype was seen repeatedly, ten times or more. The chain carries TRBV11-2 and TRBJ1-6, with D uncertain. The CDR3 is made up of 14 amino acids. The germline CDR1 and CDR2 sequences are SGHAT and FQNNGV. The V and J ends lost 5 bases and 10 bases respectively, with 15 bases between them. The CDR3: CASSMDSRASPLHF. The CDR3, as DNA: TGTGCCAGCAGCATGGACTCGCGGGCATCACCCCTCCACTTT.

This clonotype was counted at least ten times. The CDR3 DNA is TGTGCCAGCAGCTTAGGGCAGGGGGGGGACATTCAGTACTTC. Translating gives CASSLGQGGDIQYF. V gene TRBV7-2 combines with J gene TRBJ2-4, with D perhaps matching TRBD1 or TRBD2 (7 bases each). V was shortened by 1 base and J by 8 bases, with 12 bases between the two germline ends. In germline, CDR1 is SGHTA, CDR2 FQGNSA. This CDR3 is built from 14 residues.

V is TRBV12-3 or TRBV12-4 and J is TRBJ2-5; 7 nucleotides line up with TRBD1. V gave up 5 bases and J gave up 4 bases; unmatched junction bases: 13. The CDR3 contains 16 residues. The DNA for the CDR3 is TGTGCCAGCAGTCTCTCCCCGACAGGGTTAGGAGAGACCCAGTACTTC. It specifies CASSLSPTGLGETQYF.

This clonotype was observed many times. This chain connects TRBV28 to TRBJ2-7, with no clear D. Trimming took 8 bases from V and 2 from J, leaving 16 bases between them. The CDR3 extends over 14 amino acids. Per the germline V gene, CDR1 is MDHEN and CDR2 is SYDVKM. CDR3 region: CASHSPHSPYEQYF. The CDR3 DNA is TGTGCCAGCCATTCCCCGCACAGCCCCTACGAGCAGTACTTC.

This clonotype was counted many times. The chain uses TRBV12-3 or TRBV12-4 and TRBJ2-2; D is possibly TRBD2 (5 bases). V lost 0 bases and J 4 bases, leaving 9 bases between the germline ends. The CDR3 consists of 15 residues. The CDR3 bases are TGTGCCAGCAGTTTAGCGCACCGGGGCACCGGGGAGCTGTTTTTT. Protein product: CASSLAHRGTGELFF.

This clonotype has at least ten counts. The CDR3 DNA reads TGTGCCATCAACCCCACGGACCGAGGATACGAGCAGTACTTC. Protein: CAINPTDRGYEQYF. This rearrangement joins TRBV10-3 to TRBJ2-7; D unclear. The CDR3 has 14 amino acids. V was clipped by 7 bases and J by 4 bases, with 17 bases between them. CDR1 and CDR2 (germline): ENHRY, SYGVKD.

In its sample, this clonotype was seen many times. A junction end diverges from the germline sequence, so it may reflect a read error. The rearrangement joins TRBV20-1 to TRBJ2-7; D unclear. This CDR3 has 15 amino acids. The germline CDR1 and CDR2 sequences are DFQATT and SNEGSKA (reference sequence). CDR3 in DNA: TGCTGTGCTAGAGATGGGCTCGTCTCCCCCTACGAGCAGTACTTC. It specifies CCARDGLVSPYEQYF.

This clonotype has at least ten counts. This chain connects TRBV28 to TRBJ1-5; D unresolved. This CDR3 is 14 amino acids long. V shed 10 bases and J shed 4 bases, with 17 bases lying between them. Germline CDR1 is MDHEN and CDR2 is SYDVKM. CDR3 amino acids: CATLMEGLNQPQHF. The CDR3 bases are TGTGCCACCCTCATGGAGGGTCTGAATCAGCCCCAGCATTTT.

This clonotype was seen repeatedly, ten times or more. V and J are TRBV6-1 and TRBJ2-7; 11 bases match TRBD2. The CDR3 extends over 14 amino acids. J gave up 2 bases and V 4 bases, and 1 base lay outside the gene matches. Germline V gene lookup returns CDR1 MNHNS and CDR2 SASEGT. The CDR3 sequence: CASSGLAGTYEQYF. The CDR3 bases are TGTGCCAGCAGTGGACTAGCGGGAACCTACGAGCAGTACTTC.

There are many counts of this clonotype. V is TRBV28 and J is TRBJ2-7; possible D gene TRBD2, 5 bases. CDR1 is MDHEN, CDR2 SYDVKM, per germline. V dropped 2 bases and J dropped 4 bases, with 12 bases sitting between them. The CDR3 totals 14 residues. The DNA for the CDR3 is TGTGCCAGCAGTTTAGCGGGCGGAAATTACGAGCAGTACTTC. It specifies CASSLAGGNYEQYF.

In its sample, this clonotype was seen many times. The rearrangement links TRBV28 to TRBJ2-7; 9 bases are a match to TRBD1. This CDR3 is 16 amino acids long. V dropped 2 bases and J dropped 2; count of bases not matched to a gene: 7. The germline V gene encodes CDR1 MDHEN and CDR2 SYDVKM. The CDR3 bases are TGTGCCAGCAGTTTACCCGGGACAGGGATCGCCTACGAGCAGTACTTC. This encodes CASSLPGTGIAYEQYF.

This clonotype came up many times. This chain connects TRBV15 to TRBJ1-2; TRBD1 is a possible D gene (6 bases). The CDR3 loop spans 15 amino acids. Germline V gives CDR1 LNHNV, CDR2 YYDKDF (reference sequence). Trimming took 5 bases from V and 2 from J, leaving 15 bases between them. Here the CDR3 reads CATSLRGGENYGYTF. The CDR3 DNA reads TGTGCCACCAGCCTCCGAGGGGGTGAGAACTATGGCTACACCTTC.

The chain joins TRBV28 to TRBJ1-6; 7 bases map to TRBD1. The junction had 7 bases not matched to a gene; V was cut back by 8 bases and J by 9 bases. This CDR3 region has 13 residues. Germline V gene lookup returns CDR1 MDHEN and CDR2 SYDVKM. In DNA form, the CDR3 reads TGTGCCAGCGACGACAGGGAGGTTTCACCCCTCCACTTT. Translated, it gives CASDDREVSPLHF. The full variable domain, with the rest looked up from reference TRBV28 and TRBJ1-6, is DVKVTQSSRYLVKRTGEKVFLECVQDMDHENMFWYRQDPGLGLRLIYFSYDVKMKEKGDIPEGYSVSREKKERFSLILESASTNQTSMYLCASDDREVSPLHFGNGTRLTVT.

This clonotype was counted a few times. This chain joins TRBV9 and TRBJ1-1, with unresolved D. The CDR3 sequence is 14 residues long. Trimming cost V 1 base and J 1 base, with 8 bases left between them. Looked up from germline, CDR1 is SGDLS and CDR2 is YYNGEE. CDR3 nucleotides: TGTGCCAGCAGCGTACTGGGTACGAACACTGAAGCTTTCTTT. This gives the protein CASSVLGTNTEAFF.

This clonotype appeared many times. This chain connects TRBV6-1 to TRBJ2-2; D may be TRBD2 (5 bases). Germline V gene lookup returns CDR1 MNHNS and CDR2 SASEGT. The CDR3 is made up of 15 amino acids. Trimming shortened V by 5 bases and J by 5 bases, and 15 bases separated the two germline ends. The CDR3 sequence is CASSQQRVGTGELFF. The CDR3 DNA follows: TGTGCCAGCAGTCAACAGAGGGTGGGGACCGGGGAGCTGTTTTTT.

Many counts were recorded for this clonotype. The CDR3: CASSLDTRLAGETQYF. DNA of the CDR3: TGTGCCAGCAGCTTAGATACCCGACTAGCGGGAGAGACCCAGTACTTC. The chain recombines TRBV11-2 with TRBJ2-5, with 10 bases identical to TRBD2. After removal of 0 bases from V and 4 bases from J, the junction contained 5 bases not matched to a gene. From germline, CDR1 is SGHAT and CDR2 FQNNGV. There are 16 residues in the CDR3.

This clonotype was counted only a few times. The V call is TRBV7-2, the J call TRBJ1-1; no firm D call. The CDR3 has 15 amino acids. Deletions cut 3 bases from V and 0 bases from J, with 11 bases between. Germline CDR1 is SGHTA and CDR2 is FQGNSA. The CDR3 here is CASSFEAMMNTEAFF. The CDR3 bases are TGTGCCAGCAGCTTTGAGGCCATGATGAACACTGAAGCTTTCTTT.

This clonotype appeared many times. This rearrangement joins TRBV19 to TRBJ2-7; 8 positions agree with TRBD1. Germline-derived CDR1 and CDR2 are LNHDA and SQIVND (reference sequence). Trimming removed 4 bases from V and 0 bases from J; junction bases left unmatched: 8. The CDR3 is 16 residues long. The CDR3 DNA sequence: TGTGCCAGTAGTACCCCTAAAACAGGGGGCTCCTACGAGCAGTACTTC. Encoded protein: CASSTPKTGGSYEQYF.

There are many counts of this clonotype. This chain connects TRBV5-1 to TRBJ1-6; a possible D gene is TRBD1 (5 bases). The germline CDR1 and CDR2 sequences are SGHRS and YFSETQ. V was shortened by 2 bases and J by 8 bases, with 14 bases between the two germline ends. This CDR3 has 15 amino acids. The CDR3 region is CASSFQGSMDSPLHF. DNA of the CDR3: TGCGCCAGCAGCTTCCAGGGTAGTATGGATTCACCCCTCCACTTT.

This clonotype was observed many times. V gene TRBV20-1 combines with J gene TRBJ2-5; D is unresolved. With 2 bases removed from V and 6 bases from J, the gap between germline ends came to 10 bases. This CDR3 is 12 amino acids long. Germline assignment: CDR1 DFQATT and CDR2 SNEGSKA (reference sequence). The CDR3 DNA sequence: TGCAGTGCTAGATCTCTACTCAAGACCCAGTACTTC. This encodes CSARSLLKTQYF.